This T cell receptor (beta chain) was captured in a study of blood T cell repertoires in COVID-19. Across the whole study: Whether acute or convalescent, the COVID-19 samples came from the United States, Italy and Spain.

The count of this clone is one. The method was immunoSEQ multiplex PCR; TCRdb's version includes in-frame clones alone and lacks a portion of them. The sample has more than 250,000 clones, around nine tenths seen once. Clinical history as reported by participants underpinned cohort assignment. The sample taken for sequencing was PBMCs or T cells enriched from blood (not recorded which). The sequence came from a woman aged 18-29 years who had recovered from COVID-19.

The CDR3 coding sequence is TGTGCCAGCAGTTTTTATTCGGGACAGGGGATAGGGTCCTACAATGAGCAGTTCTTC. Its translation is CASSFYSGQGIGSYNEQFF. The rearrangement joins TRBV27 to TRBJ2-1; 10 nucleotides align to TRBD1. Germline CDR1 is MNHEY and CDR2 is SMNVEV (reference sequence). The CDR3 has 19 amino acids. V lost 3 bases to trimming and J lost 1 base; unmatched junction nucleotides: 12.